Below, 5 T cell receptor beta chains from the same sample are listed, as sequenced in a study of regulatory T cells in long-lasting Graves disease. The time point is: persistent/refractory GD, antithyroid drugs over 5 years with positive TRAb. The TCR library was made from RNA extracted from PBMCs. Arm-PCR of CDR3 regions and iRepertoire HTBI primers were used to build TCR beta libraries. TCRdb passed the multiplex PCR reads through MiXCR, listing each CDR3 protein once. The sample records around 500,000 distinct CDR3 sequences, 20% being singletons. The sample here was peripheral blood mononuclear cells (PBMCs), taken when the disease was refractory, from a patient treated with antithyroid drugs. The receptors originated from a female donor with Graves disease.

This clonotype was seen many times. CDR3 in amino acids: CSVETGLVMDTEAFF. In nucleotides, the CDR3 is TGCAGCGTTGAGACAGGGTTAGTGATGGACACTGAAGCTTTCTTT. V is TRBV29-1 and J is TRBJ1-1; 7 bases are shared with TRBD1. Germline V gene lookup returns CDR1 SQVTM and CDR2 ANQGSEA. The length of the CDR3 is 15 residues. V was clipped by 3 bases and J by 3 bases; unmatched bases: 10.

In this sample, this clonotype turned up many times. The V gene is TRBV6-1, the J gene TRBJ2-7; D remains ambiguous. The CDR3 consists of 12 residues. Germline V gene data show CDR1 as MNHNS and CDR2 as SASEGT. The V gene lost 6 bases and the J gene lost 6 bases, with 12 bases spanning the gap. The CDR3 DNA is TGTGCCAGCAGACACCAGGACGGCGAGCAGTACTTC. Its translation is CASRHQDGEQYF.

This clonotype was seen ten or more times. The V call is TRBV12-3 or TRBV12-4, the J call TRBJ1-1; the D is unclear. Trimming cost V 3 bases and J 4 bases, with 3 bases left between them. This CDR3 spans 11 amino acids. In nucleotides, the CDR3 is TGTGCCAGCAGTTTCGGCACTGAAGCTTTCTTT. Its translation is CASSFGTEAFF.

This clonotype was observed at least ten times. The chain carries TRBV6-5 and TRBJ1-1; D is perhaps TRBD1 (5 bases). CDR1 and CDR2 from the germline V gene are MNHEY and SVGAGI. The CDR3 loop spans 14 amino acids. V was clipped by 2 bases and J by 4 bases, with 11 bases between them. The CDR3 is CASSYPAGGTEAFF. CDR3 DNA sequence: TGTGCCAGCAGTTACCCCGCGGGGGGCACTGAAGCTTTCTTT.

This clonotype occurred many times. The chain carries TRBV6-1 and TRBJ2-7; D might be TRBD2 (6 bases). Germline loops: CDR1 MNHNS, CDR2 SASEGT. V lost 6 bases to trimming and J lost 3 bases, with 21 bases between them. CDR3 length: 16 amino acids. The CDR3 protein is CASSTPRGGTIYEQYF. As DNA, the CDR3 is TGTGCCAGCAGCACTCCCCGGGGCGGGACGATCTACGAGCAGTACTTC.